This passage covers 7 T cell receptor beta chains from one sample sequenced in a study of T cell clones after liver transplantation. Generated by immunoSEQ multiplex PCR, the TCRdb table keeps only in-frame clones and is missing some. The data show approximately 70,000 clones, around four fifths seen once. Sequenced material: CD4+ T cells from blood, taken less than 50 months after liver transplant. These receptors originate from a human patient who received a liver transplant. Some T cells could come from the graft donor.

V usage is TRBV4-1 and J usage is TRBJ2-2, with 9 bases that match TRBD1. The CDR3 length is 18 residues. CDR1 and CDR2 (germline): MGHRA, YSYEKL. V lost 1 base and J lost 5; bases outside the gene matches: 11. In nucleotides, the CDR3 is TGCGCCAGCAGCCAAGCCCCTACCCCCGGGACAGGGACCGGGGAGCTGTTTTTT. It is translated as CASSQAPTPGTGTGELFF.

This clone showed up just once. This chain uses TRBV19 with TRBJ1-2; 9 positions match TRBD1. This CDR3 has 14 residues. CDR1 is LNHDA and CDR2 is SQIVND in the germline V gene (reference sequence). Losses at the gene ends were 7 bases for V and 4 bases for J; bases not matched to a gene: 7. CDR3 protein: CASTPRDRVYGYTF. The CDR3 DNA reads TGTGCCAGTACCCCCCGGGACAGGGTCTATGGCTACACCTTC.

The rearrangement links TRBV6-6 to TRBJ2-7, with 7 positions matching TRBD1. Per germline, CDR1 MNHNY and CDR2 SVGAGI (reference sequence). The CDR3 runs 14 residues. V trimming: 4 bases; J trimming: 1 base; junction bases outside the gene matches: 4. DNA for the CDR3: TGTGCCAGCAGTTTTCAGGACAGGTCCTACGAGCAGTACTTC. Its translation: CASSFQDRSYEQYF.

The V call is TRBV15, the J call TRBJ1-6; D possibly corresponds to TRBD1 (6 bases). The CDR3 consists of 15 residues. V was cut by 1 base and J by 8 bases, with 12 bases left in between. CDR1 is LNHNV and CDR2 is YYDKDF in the germline V gene (reference sequence). In DNA, the CDR3 is TGTGCCACCAGCAGAGGGGGACAAGGGGATTCACCCCTCCACTTT. Translating gives CATSRGGQGDSPLHF. The whole variable domain, filled in from reference TRBV15 and TRBJ1-6, reads DAMVIQNPRYQVTQFGKPVTLSCSQTLNHNVMYWYQQKSSQAPKLLFHYYDKDFNNEADTPDNFQSRRPNTSFCFLDIRSPGLGDTAMYLCATSRGGQGDSPLHFGNGTRLTVT.

This sequence joins TRBV14 and TRBJ2-1; no firm D call. V was cut by 5 bases and J by 7 bases, with 15 bases left in between. CDR3 length equals 14 residues. Germline values: CDR1 SGHDN, CDR2 FVKESK. The CDR3 protein is CASSYRSRRNEQFF. The CDR3 DNA reads TGTGCCAGCAGCTATCGGTCCCGACGGAATGAGCAGTTCTTC.

This chain connects TRBV9 to TRBJ1-1, with 7 bases matching TRBD1. This CDR3 has 14 residues. The V segment lost 4 bases and the J segment 6 bases; nucleotides outside the gene matches: 9. Germline V gene lookup returns CDR1 SGDLS and CDR2 YYNGEE. CDR3 sequence reads: CASSSMTGYSEAFF. DNA of the CDR3: TGTGCCAGCAGCTCGATGACAGGGTACTCTGAAGCTTTCTTT.

V is TRBV5-1 and J is TRBJ2-1; tentatively, D is TRBD1 or TRBD2 (6 bases each). V was clipped by 4 bases and J by 6 bases, with 20 bases between them. There are 16 residues in the CDR3. Germline CDR1 SGHRS, CDR2 YFSETQ. This chain's CDR3 is CASSQEGGAGFNEQFF. CDR3 in DNA: TGCGCCAGCAGCCAGGAGGGGGGAGCTGGATTCAATGAGCAGTTCTTC.